The T cell receptor (beta chain) under discussion was sequenced for a study of blood T cell repertoires in COVID-19. Overall study: From the United States, Italy and Spain came samples of acute and convalescent COVID-19. Sample material is recorded as cDNA or gDNA derived from T cells, B-cell-depleted T cells, or PBMCs.

Per the original methods: Estimated nucleated cell counts came from reference gene primer amplification. The table came from immunoSEQ multiplex PCR; TCRdb's copy has only in-frame clones and leaves some out. V and J calls and clone size are as listed in that table; D and trimming were resolved from the DNA. Among around 180,000 clones listed, roughly 86% were seen once. Germline CDR1 SGDLS, CDR2 YYNGEE. Trimming took off 4 bases at V and 8 bases at J, with 13 bases between the two ends. The CDR3 is 14 amino acids. The V call is TRBV9, the J call TRBJ1-6; the D gene is possibly TRBD1 (5 bases). Material for sequencing was peripheral blood. This TCR came from a woman in her twenties or thirties with active or convalescent COVID-19. The CDR3 spells CASSPTVEDSPLHF. CDR3 coding DNA: TGTGCCAGCAGCCCGACAGTGGAAGATTCACCCCTCCACTTT.